What follows are 20 T cell receptor beta chains derived from one specimen sequenced in a study of T cells in Graves' hyperthyroidism and ophthalmopathy. From RNA transcripts, TCR beta CDR3 regions were amplified. Researchers ran a first-round RT-PCR on the TCR CDR3 using the HTBI primer set. In TCRdb, the multiplex PCR reads were re-called with MiXCR into one record per CDR3 protein. The sample lists 450,000 to 650,000 distinct CDR3 sequences, approximately 17% occurring once. Specimen: blood. These receptors all stem from a woman under 30 with Graves' ophthalmopathy.

This clonotype was recorded at least ten times. This sequence joins TRBV20-1 and TRBJ1-1; D might be TRBD1 (6 bases). Deletions cut 6 bases from V and 6 bases from J, with 20 bases between. The CDR3 loop spans 14 amino acids. Germline V gene sequence: CDR1 DFQATT, CDR2 SNEGSKA (reference sequence). CDR3 nucleotide sequence: TGCAGTGCAAAGGGGGAGGGCCCAATACCTGAAGCTTTCTTT. Its protein is CSAKGEGPIPEAFF.

This clonotype was counted between two and nine times. V usage is TRBV19 and J usage is TRBJ2-2; D uncertain. CDR3 size: 12 residues. Trimming left V 2 bases short and J 6 bases short, with 4 bases between. Germline values: CDR1 LNHDA, CDR2 SQIVND (reference sequence). The CDR3 coding sequence is TGTGCCAGTAGTATAAGGTCCGGGGAGCTGTTTTTT. The encoded protein is CASSIRSGELFF.

J is TRBJ2-3 and V is TRBV15; maybe TRBD1 (6 bases). The germline V gene has CDR1 LNHNV and CDR2 YYDKDF (reference sequence). The CDR3 length is 13 residues. Trimming stripped 9 bases from V and 0 bases from J, with 10 bases between. The CDR3 here is CATQGGSTDTQYF. In nucleotides, the CDR3 is TGTGCCACGCAAGGGGGTAGCACAGATACGCAGTATTTT.

This clonotype was detected ten times or more. The rearrangement links TRBV15 to TRBJ2-7; D remains ambiguous. This CDR3 has 13 amino acids. The germline V and J ends were trimmed by 0 bases and 3 bases, with 6 bases remaining between them. The germline gives CDR1 LNHNV, CDR2 YYDKDF (reference sequence). In DNA, the CDR3 is TGTGCCACCAGCAGAGATTGGAGCTACGAGCAGTACTTC. Protein: CATSRDWSYEQYF.

As regards this clonotype: A much larger clone lies one base from this, so it may be a read error. The chain couples TRBV27 to TRBJ1-6; D is perhaps TRBD1 (5 bases). The CDR3 totals 14 residues. Germline CDR1 reads MNHEY; CDR2 reads SMNVEV (reference sequence). The CDR3 nucleotides are TGTGCCAACAGTTTGTTGCTGGGGGATTCACCCCTCCACTTT. Protein sequence: CANSLLLGDSPLHF.

This clonotype has a count of ten or more. V is TRBV30 and J is TRBJ1-2, with D possibly being TRBD1 (5 bases). The length of the CDR3 is 15 residues. CDR1 is GTSNPN and CDR2 is SVGIG in the germline V gene (reference sequence). V shed 0 bases and J shed 5 bases, with 16 bases lying between them. The CDR3 is CAWSVSFGAAYGYTF. In nucleotides, the CDR3 is TGTGCCTGGAGTGTAAGTTTCGGGGCGGCATATGGCTACACCTTC.

This clonotype was counted many times. The chain uses TRBV12-3 or TRBV12-4 and TRBJ2-7; D remains ambiguous. The V and J ends lost 6 bases and 0 bases respectively, with 6 bases between them. This CDR3 has 12 residues. The CDR3 is CASRKSSYEQYF. CDR3 coding DNA: TGTGCCAGCAGGAAGAGCTCCTACGAGCAGTACTTC.

This chain uses TRBV6-1 with TRBJ2-4; D call uncertain. The CDR3 spans 13 residues. The germline CDR1 and CDR2 sequences are MNHNS and SASEGT. V was pared by 3 bases and J by 5 bases, with 8 bases between. CDR3: CASSEGEQNIQYF. CDR3 in DNA: TGTGCCAGCAGTGAGGGCGAACAAAACATTCAGTACTTC.

V is TRBV28 and J is TRBJ1-1, with a tentative D call TRBD1 (5 bases). Trimming removed 5 bases at V and 1 base at J, with 17 bases between. This CDR3 contains 16 residues. Germline assignment: CDR1 MDHEN and CDR2 SYDVKM. The CDR3 coding sequence is TGTGCCAGCAGTATGGCCCGGGACTTCTGGAACACTGAAGCTTTCTTT. Translation gives CASSMARDFWNTEAFF.

The J gene is TRBJ1-3, the V gene TRBV7-6; TRBD1 agrees at 7 bases. The germline V gene has CDR1 SGHVS and CDR2 FNYEAQ. The length of the CDR3 is 16 residues. V trimming: 5 bases; J trimming: 4 bases; junction bases outside the gene matches: 11. Written as DNA, the CDR3 is TGTGCCAGCAGCGATCATACAGGGGCCTCAGGAAACACCATATATTTT. It codes for CASSDHTGASGNTIYF.

This clonotype was detected ten times or more. V and J are TRBV5-1 and TRBJ1-6, with D perhaps TRBD1 (5 bases). CDR1 and CDR2 from the germline V gene are SGHRS and YFSETQ. V lost 4 bases, J lost 3 bases, and 14 bases lay in between. The CDR3 sequence is 16 residues long. The CDR3 sequence: CASSPSWGNYNSPLHF. The CDR3 region has the DNA TGCGCCAGCAGCCCTTCTTGGGGGAACTATAATTCACCCCTCCACTTT.

This clonotype was seen ten or more times. V usage is TRBV7-2 and J usage is TRBJ2-1; D uncertain. This CDR3 comprises 17 residues. Germline V gene sequence: CDR1 SGHTA, CDR2 FQGNSA. V lost 1 base to trimming and J lost 4 bases, with 17 bases between them. CDR3 sequence reads: CASSLGLDEAAYNEQFF. In DNA form, the CDR3 reads TGTGCCAGCAGCTTAGGTCTTGATGAGGCGGCATACAATGAGCAGTTCTTC.

On this clonotype: Just one base apart from a much larger clone, this may be a read error. The J gene is TRBJ1-1, the V gene TRBV6-2 or TRBV6-3; D gene uncertain. V was shortened by 0 bases and J by 0 bases, with 8 bases between the two germline ends. The CDR3 loop spans 15 amino acids. Germline loops: CDR1 MNHEY, CDR2 SVGEGT. The CDR3 nucleotides read TGTGCCAGCAGTTACTCGCGGTCAATGAACACTGAAGCTTTCTTT. Translation: CASSYSRSMNTEAFF.

This clonotype was counted many times. This chain links TRBV6-2 or TRBV6-3 with TRBJ1-5, with 8 bases matching TRBD1. Germline CDR1 and CDR2: MNHEY and SVGEGT. The CDR3 is 17 residues long. J was trimmed by 7 bases and V by 2 bases; bases with no gene match: 13. In DNA, the CDR3 is TGTGCCAGCAGTTACCCTCCGTGGACAGGGTCGGAACAGCCCCAGCATTTT. Protein: CASSYPPWTGSEQPQHF.

This clonotype was seen a few times. The chain combines TRBV20-1 with TRBJ1-6, with D possibly being TRBD1 (6 bases). Deletions cut 0 bases from V and 14 bases from J, with 17 bases between. From germline, CDR1 is DFQATT and CDR2 SNEGSKA (reference sequence). The CDR3 has 14 amino acids. The CDR3 DNA reads as TGCAGTGCTAGAGATCACAGGGCCAGAATATCCCTCCACTTT. Protein product: CSARDHRARISLHF.

J is TRBJ1-1 and V is TRBV15, with no clear D. CDR1 and CDR2 (germline): LNHNV, YYDKDF (reference sequence). Trimming stripped 0 bases from V and 3 bases from J, with 5 bases between. The CDR3 totals 13 residues. Here the CDR3 reads CATSRDVDTEAFF. The CDR3 region has the DNA TGTGCCACCAGCAGAGATGTGGACACTGAAGCTTTCTTT. The variable domain in full, with the rest retrieved from reference TRBV15 and TRBJ1-1, is DAMVIQNPRYQVTQFGKPVTLSCSQTLNHNVMYWYQQKSSQAPKLLFHYYDKDFNNEADTPDNFQSRRPNTSFCFLDIRSPGLGDTAMYLCATSRDVDTEAFFGQGTRLTVV.

This clonotype showed up many times. The J gene is TRBJ2-1, the V gene TRBV3-1; 9 nucleotides agree with TRBD2. This CDR3 comprises 16 residues. Germline CDR1 is LGHDT and CDR2 is YNNKEL (reference sequence). Unmatched junction bases numbered 4, after V lost 0 bases and J lost 4 bases. The CDR3 DNA follows: TGTGCCAGCAGCCAAGACCCTAGCGGGGAGTACAATGAGCAGTTCTTC. Its translation is CASSQDPSGEYNEQFF.

A few counts support this clonotype. V usage is TRBV12-3 or TRBV12-4 and J usage is TRBJ1-4, with D perhaps matching TRBD1 (6 bases). Trimming stripped 3 bases from V and 6 bases from J, with 20 bases between. The CDR3 contains 17 residues. The CDR3 reads CASSFRRGAQSYEKLFF. The CDR3 nucleotides read TGTGCCAGCAGTTTTAGGCGGGGGGCCCAGAGTTATGAAAAACTGTTTTTT.

This clonotype was recorded many times. V and J are TRBV6-1 and TRBJ2-7; D remains ambiguous. V dropped 5 bases and J dropped 5 bases, with 16 bases sitting between them. This CDR3 has 14 residues. CDR1 is MNHNS, CDR2 SASEGT, per germline. The CDR3 DNA follows: TGTGCCAGCAGTTCACGGTTGGCTCCCAACGAGCAGTACTTC. This codes for CASSSRLAPNEQYF.

This clonotype showed up many times. The chain couples TRBV27 to TRBJ1-1; no definite D call. The CDR3 has 15 residues. Germline assignment: CDR1 MNHEY and CDR2 SMNVEV (reference sequence). The V and J ends lost 5 bases and 0 bases respectively, with 13 bases between them. For the CDR3, the DNA is TGTGCCAGCAGTGATTTGACTACGTTGAACACTGAAGCTTTCTTT. This sequence encodes CASSDLTTLNTEAFF.